A single sample is the source of the 7 T cell receptor beta chains below, sequenced in a study of T-cell reconstitution after alpha-beta-depleted transplantation in children. The library targeted TCRbeta and was prepared with unique molecular identifiers. TCRdb independently ran MiXCR on the PCR reads; one entry per CDR3 protein. Among about 580,000 distinct CDR3 sequences, around 23% were seen once, and the ten largest hold roughly 15%. Source: PBMCs, mostly from graft donor cells, taken 360 days after TCRalphabeta/CD19-depleted stem cell transplant. These receptors were collected from a boy under two years old who had a stem cell transplant for acute myeloid leukemia, so the T cells may come from the graft donor.

Of note for this clonotype: A read error may produce the germline difference seen at one junction end. The gene calls are TRBV18 and TRBJ2-7; 7 nucleotides match TRBD1. This CDR3 region has 14 residues. Per the germline V gene, CDR1 is KGHSH and CDR2 is LQKENI. The CDR3 DNA sequence: TGTGCCAGCTCCCTCCAGGGACAGCGCTACGAGCAGAACTTC. It specifies CASSLQGQRYEQNF.

This clonotype occurred many times. This rearrangement joins TRBV12-3 or TRBV12-4 to TRBJ1-3; a possible D gene is TRBD1 (6 bases). V was cut by 6 bases and J by 0 bases, with 12 bases left in between. The CDR3 extends over 15 amino acids. The CDR3 spells CASRQGGGSGNTIYF. CDR3 DNA sequence: TGTGCCAGCAGACAGGGAGGGGGCTCTGGAAACACCATATATTTT.

Written as DNA, the CDR3 is TGCGCCAGCAGCCAACGGACAGGTGGTCGAGATACGCAGTATTTT. Protein sequence: CASSQRTGGRDTQYF. This chain connects TRBV4-3 to TRBJ2-3; 7 bases agree with TRBD1. The germline gives CDR1 LGHNA, CDR2 YSLEER. Germline trimming cut 2 bases from V and 5 bases from J; bases unmatched to any gene: 7. This CDR3 is built from 15 residues.

The J gene is TRBJ1-2, the V gene TRBV12-3 or TRBV12-4; D is undetermined. This CDR3 spans 14 amino acids. V shed 4 bases and J shed 4 bases, with 13 bases lying between them. The CDR3 loop is CASSSRWPGYGYTF. CDR3 nucleotides: TGTGCCAGCAGTTCCCGGTGGCCCGGCTATGGCTACACCTTC.

This clonotype was recorded a few times. J is TRBJ2-1 and V is TRBV6-1, with D perhaps TRBD1 (6 bases). CDR1 is MNHNS, CDR2 SASEGT, per germline. CDR3 length equals 17 residues. The ends were cut back, 6 bases at V and 0 bases at J, with 18 bases in the middle. The CDR3 is CASSNGTPLSSYNEQFF. The CDR3 nucleotides are TGTGCCAGCAGCAACGGGACACCTTTATCCTCCTACAATGAGCAGTTCTTC.

This chain's CDR3 is CASSLNTGRNEQFF. The CDR3 nucleotides are TGCGCCAGCAGCTTAAATACGGGGAGGAATGAGCAGTTCTTC. V is TRBV5-1 and J is TRBJ2-1; the D gene is possibly TRBD2 (6 bases). V was trimmed by 2 bases and J by 7 bases, leaving 13 bases between them. The CDR3 extends over 14 amino acids. Germline V CDR1 and CDR2: SGHRS, YFSETQ.

This clonotype came up many times. The chain joins TRBV7-8 to TRBJ1-6; no clear D. The CDR3 spans 15 residues. Deletions cut 1 base from V and 7 bases from J, with 11 bases between. Germline CDR1 reads SGHVS; CDR2 reads FQNEAQ. The CDR3 loop reads CASSLEGRLNSPLHF. The DNA of the CDR3 is TGTGCCAGCAGCTTAGAGGGCAGGTTGAATTCACCCCTCCACTTT.